This TCR beta chain appears in the sequencing data of a study of siplizumab effects on memory and regulatory T cells (dated by TCRdb to 2018 to 2020). For context, the study as a whole: The study looked at the effect of siplizumab, an anti-CD2 antibody, on alloreactive T-cell subsets in allogeneic mixed lymphocyte reactions made from human PBMCs. Paper-wide results and their limitations: For roughly 75-97% of proliferating CD4+ or CD8+ clones, no naive or memory phenotype could be assigned. Whether proliferating Tregs from siplizumab cultures were suppressive was not functionally confirmed. Siplizumab significantly reduced the cumulative frequency of alloreactive sequences traceable to unstimulated CD4+ memory T cells. Greater diversity appeared to be present in unstimulated naive T cells than in memory T cells, and a substantial contribution to the alloresponse seemed to be made by naive cells. Among mappable alloreactive CD4+ clones, an average Treg-derived fraction of roughly 70% was observed with siplizumab, compared with roughly 25% in control reactions. Because sequences below about 10^-5 frequency were poorly captured, only a minor fraction of alloreactive clones could be mapped to unstimulated subsets.

TCRbeta CDR3 sequencing was performed on sorted unstimulated T cells and on proliferating T cells recovered from mixed lymphocyte reactions. Fresh whole blood from around 11 HLA-typed healthy donors was used to isolate PBMCs. To map where alloreactive clones came from, CD4+ regulatory T cells in the unstimulated state were FACS-sorted. A note on this clone: Its antigen is still unknown. Base qualities are not provided; no much larger clone lies one nucleotide away.

As encoded in the germline V gene (reference sequence), CDR1 is SGHNT while CDR2 is YYREEE. From the cysteine through the phenylalanine, the CDR3 covers 16 amino acids. Only the CDR3 part of the read is kept: 48 bases, read in frame from the first base. V is cut by 3 bases and J by 0 bases, and the space between the germline ends is 10 bases. The library relied on the immunoSEQ multiplex PCR assay. About 10^5 TCR templates per sample were assayed by the deep sequencing platform. Genomic DNA extracted from sorted T cells was the material used for TCRbeta CDR3 sequencing. In the paper's pipeline: The R programming language was used for the clonal analysis of the TCRbeta CDR3 data. Alloreactive CD4+ and CD8+ clones were defined by comparing unstimulated samples with post-reaction CFSE-low samples. Regulatory or non-regulatory origin of alloreactive CD4+ clones was assigned by matching sequences to the sorted unstimulated Treg and non-Treg repertoires. The table was pulled from immuneACCESS by TCRdb, which kept in-frame rearrangements only. Such tables lose some clones; where checked, under half of the loss comes from unresolved V genes, and the rest has no known cause. The V and J calls and clone size were taken over from that table, and D and trimming were inferred from the DNA. This sample has 100,000 or so clones in its table, and just over 90% of those were observed once. 0.73% of the sample belongs to the ten largest clones.

The sequencing sample was made of Tregs sorted from blood. The sequence joins TRBV5-4 to TRBJ2-6; a weak D assignment points to TRBD2 (6 bases agree). This clonotype originated in a human donor in good health. The DNA sequence is as follows: TGTGCCAGCAGCTACAAGCGGGTCTCTGGGGCCAACGTCCTGACTTTC. Its translation is CASSYKRVSGANVLTF.